This is a list of T cell receptor beta chains from one sample in a study of blood T cell repertoires in COVID-19. Sequencing was performed with immunoSEQ multiplex PCR; in TCRdb, only in-frame clones are kept and a portion is missing. This sample carries 100,000 or so clones, 80% to 85% of them seen once, and the ten largest clones take over 15%. Sequenced material: peripheral blood. These receptors came from an elderly woman with acute or convalescent COVID-19. The conserved cysteine and the conserved F or W are not part of the CDR3 here. Each record gives: J gene, V gene, CDR3 protein.

>TRBJ2-1|TRBV18
ASSREELGAYNEQF
>TRBJ2-4|TRBV2
ASSEGRDGGPYRNIQY
>TRBJ2-5|TRBV7-2
ASSRGQGRQETQY
>TRBJ2-7|TRBV7-9
ASSTGQGAYEQY
>TRBJ2-1|TRBV7-8
ASSLRSETRNNEQF
>TRBJ1-5|TRBV7-2
ASSFNNNQPQH
>TRBJ2-2|TRBV19
ASTPGSGSPFYGGELF
>TRBJ2-5|TRBV5-1
ASSGTGGRGETQY
>TRBJ1-1|TRBV5-5
ASSFGGTEAF
>TRBJ1-1|TRBV3-1/TRBV3-2
ASSGGQGKTEAF
>TRBJ2-3|TRBV6-6
ASSYSPSGNTDTQY
>TRBJ2-3|TRBV29-1
SVGFNRGTDTQY
>TRBJ2-3|TRBV25-1
ASSEGSSTYTDTQY
>TRBJ2-3|TRBV7-8
ASSPALTGGDTDTQY
>TRBJ1-1|TRBV5-6
ASSLTGTGNTEAF
>TRBJ1-1|TRBV7-2
ASSPGPRGNTEAF
>TRBJ2-1|TRBV6-2/TRBV6-3
ASSIGGNEQF
>TRBJ2-5|TRBV9
ASSLEGGGGSVQETQY
>TRBJ2-5|TRBV29-1
SADSSGSETQY
>TRBJ2-1|TRBV12-3/TRBV12-4
ASRGGLNEQF
>TRBJ2-5|TRBV2
ASSEKTSGSPIQETQY
>TRBJ1-4|TRBV5-8
ASSLGTGGRGEKLF
>TRBJ1-1|TRBV2
ASSAGTEAF
>TRBJ2-3|TRBV6-2/TRBV6-3
ASSYDYSSTDTQY
>TRBJ2-3|TRBV6-4
ASSPQGMTDTQY
>TRBJ2-1|TRBV29-1
SVDERASGRYNEQF
>TRBJ2-7|TRBV18
ASSRGRDYEQY
>TRBJ2-1|TRBV3-1/TRBV3-2
ASSRGLAGGDEQF
>TRBJ2-1|TRBV9
ASSVVASGRSVEQF
>TRBJ1-1|TRBV12-3/TRBV12-4
ASDAGLSEAF
>TRBJ1-3|TRBV2
ASRQGANGNTIY
>TRBJ2-2|TRBV5-1
ASSLVAGETYTGELF
>TRBJ2-7|TRBV7-9
ASSFTGKSYEQY
>TRBJ2-2|TRBV7-2
ASSFGGIGGELF
>TRBJ2-7|TRBV3-1/TRBV3-2
ASSPWDRGYEQY
>TRBJ2-1|TRBV5-6
ASSYTGDSYNEQF
>TRBJ2-2|TRBV19
ASSMGGTGELF
>TRBJ2-2|TRBV3-1/TRBV3-2
ASSPPRAAGELF
>TRBJ2-2|TRBV11-2
ASSFRGNTGELF
>TRBJ2-7|TRBV11-2
ASSSPGLANDEQY
>TRBJ1-5|TRBV7-2
ASSLQGDQPQH
>TRBJ2-1|TRBV7-8
ASSVVGGLSYNEQF
>TRBJ1-1|TRBV6-4
ASSADRLNTEAF
>TRBJ2-1|TRBV24-1
ATSDSRVPYNEQF
>TRBJ2-1|TRBV28
ASWKSGDYNEQF
>TRBJ1-5|TRBV27
ASSLSGTNQPQH
>TRBJ2-5|TRBV24-1
ATSDLPLAGHQETQY
>TRBJ2-3|TRBV2
ASSEGTSGRNTQY